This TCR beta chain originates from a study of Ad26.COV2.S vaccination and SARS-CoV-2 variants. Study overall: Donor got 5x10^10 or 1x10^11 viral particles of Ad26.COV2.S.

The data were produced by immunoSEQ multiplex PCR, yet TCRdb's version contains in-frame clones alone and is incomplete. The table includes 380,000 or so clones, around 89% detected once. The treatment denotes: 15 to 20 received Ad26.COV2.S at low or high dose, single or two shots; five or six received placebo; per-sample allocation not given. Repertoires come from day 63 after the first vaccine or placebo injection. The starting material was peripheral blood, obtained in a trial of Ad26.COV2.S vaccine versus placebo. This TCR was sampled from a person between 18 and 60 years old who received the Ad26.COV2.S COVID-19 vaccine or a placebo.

DNA of the CDR3: TGTGCCAGCAGGTCTAGCACCCTGGGACAGGGCCTGACGACGAACTATGGCTACACCTTC. Its protein product is CASRSSTLGQGLTTNYGYTF. This chain connects TRBV28 to TRBJ1-2, with TRBD1 identical over 9 bases. V was clipped by 6 bases and J by 2 bases; unmatched bases: 22. This CDR3 spans 20 amino acids. CDR1 and CDR2 from the germline V gene are MDHEN and SYDVKM.